Given below is one T cell receptor (beta chain) in context. This sample stems from a study of blood T cell repertoires in COVID-19. Here immunoSEQ multiplex PCR was the method, and the copy in TCRdb shows in-frame clones only, minus some. The sample shows around 60,000 clones, 88% of them seen only once. Per the germline V gene, CDR1 is KGHDR and CDR2 is SFDVKD. This CDR3 region has 16 residues. V was cut by 2 bases and J by 4 bases, with 15 bases left in between. The chain has TRBV24-1 and TRBJ2-3, with D possibly TRBD1 on 6 matching bases. The origin of this receptor is a man between 65 and 80 years old with acute or convalescent COVID-19. Sequencing was performed on peripheral blood. CDR3 coding DNA: TGTGCCACCAGTGATTCCGATAACAGGGCCGCAGATACGCAGTATTTT. It translates to CATSDSDNRAADTQYF.